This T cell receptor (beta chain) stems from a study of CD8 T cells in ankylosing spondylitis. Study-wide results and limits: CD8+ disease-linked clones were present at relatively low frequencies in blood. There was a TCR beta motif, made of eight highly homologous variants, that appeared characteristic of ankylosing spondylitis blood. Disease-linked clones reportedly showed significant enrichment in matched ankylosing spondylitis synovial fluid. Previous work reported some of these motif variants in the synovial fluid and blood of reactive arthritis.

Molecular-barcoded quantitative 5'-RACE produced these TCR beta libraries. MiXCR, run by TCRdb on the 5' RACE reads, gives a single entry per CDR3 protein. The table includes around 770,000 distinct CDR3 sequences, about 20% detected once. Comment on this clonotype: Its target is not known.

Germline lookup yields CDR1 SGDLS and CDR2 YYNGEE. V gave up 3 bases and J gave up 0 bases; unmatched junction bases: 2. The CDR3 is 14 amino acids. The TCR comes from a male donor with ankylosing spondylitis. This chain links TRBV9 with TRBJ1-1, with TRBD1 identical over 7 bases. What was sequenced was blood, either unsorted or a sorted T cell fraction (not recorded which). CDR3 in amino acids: CASSGTGVNTEAFF. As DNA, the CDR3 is TGTGCCAGCAGCGGAACAGGGGTGAACACTGAAGCTTTCTTT.